These 15 T cell receptor beta chains share one sample of origin, sequenced in a study of T-cell reconstitution after alpha-beta-depleted transplantation in children. Researchers prepared the TCRbeta library using unique molecular identifiers, the study reports. Each CDR3 protein gets one entry after TCRdb re-called the PCR reads with MiXCR. This sample has roughly 590,000 distinct CDR3 sequences; 16% occur once, and the top ten carry under 1.2%. Sequencing was performed on PBMCs from the stem cell graft donor, taken from the stem cell graft. These receptors were taken from a human donor who donated a stem cell graft to a child with acute myeloid leukemia.

This clonotype was observed a few times. The V and J genes are TRBV29-1 and TRBJ1-5; TRBD1 matches 8 bases. Germline CDR1 SQVTM, CDR2 ANQGSEA. With 4 bases clipped from V and 1 base from J, the junction kept 3 bases outside the gene matches. CDR3 length: 14 amino acids. This CDR3 reads CSVVTGGSNQPQHF. In nucleotides, the CDR3 is TGCAGCGTTGTCACAGGGGGGAGCAATCAGCCCCAGCATTTT. The full variable domain, rest sourced from reference TRBV29-1 and TRBJ1-5, is SAVISQKPSRDICQRGTSLTIQCQVDSQVTMMFWYRQQPGQSLTLIATANQGSEATYESGFVIDKFPISRPNLTFSTLTVSNMSPEDSSIYLCSVVTGGSNQPQHFGDGTRLSIL.

This clonotype was detected many times. The chain couples TRBV20-1 to TRBJ2-7; D is undetermined. CDR1 and CDR2 from the germline V gene are DFQATT and SNEGSKA (reference sequence). Trimming shortened V by 6 bases and J by 4 bases, and 13 bases separated the two germline ends. The CDR3 spans 12 residues. CDR3 coding DNA: TGCAGTGCGTCAAGGTCCCTTTACGAGCAGTACGTC. It yields the protein CSASRSLYEQYV.

This clonotype was seen a handful of times. The chain is built from TRBV30 and TRBJ1-2, with 10 positions matching TRBD1. CDR3 length: 13 residues. Germline V gene sequence: CDR1 GTSNPN, CDR2 SVGIG (reference sequence). V lost 3 bases and J lost 6; bases outside the gene matches: 4. The CDR3 DNA is TGTGCCTGGAGAACAGGGACAGGGGATGGCTACACCTTC. Protein product: CAWRTGTGDGYTF.

The gene calls are TRBV12-3 or TRBV12-4 and TRBJ1-4; 9 nucleotides agree with TRBD1. The CDR3 totals 16 residues. Trimming removed 4 bases from V and 7 bases from J; junction bases left unmatched: 10. CDR3 in amino acids: CASSSPGETGGEKLFF. DNA of the CDR3: TGTGCCAGCAGTTCCCCCGGGGAGACAGGGGGTGAAAAACTGTTTTTT.

This clonotype has a count of ten or more. V and J are TRBV20-1 and TRBJ1-6, with D maybe TRBD1 (5 bases). This CDR3 has 15 amino acids. The V gene lost 4 bases and the J gene lost 5 bases, with 15 bases spanning the gap. Germline V gene data show CDR1 as DFQATT and CDR2 as SNEGSKA (reference sequence). The CDR3 region has the DNA TGCAGTGCTACCCAGGGAAGTGTCAATAATTCACCCCTCCACTTT. As protein: CSATQGSVNNSPLHF.

The chain's CDR3 is CASRGMNTGELFF. In DNA form, the CDR3 reads TGTGCCAGTAGAGGGATGAACACCGGGGAGCTGTTTTTT. V usage is TRBV19 and J usage is TRBJ2-2; D uncertain. The CDR3 contains 13 residues. V was clipped by 6 bases and J by 1 base, with 6 bases between them. The V gene's germline CDR1 is LNHDA and CDR2 SQIVND (reference sequence).

The chain uses TRBV2 and TRBJ2-3, with D uncertain. This CDR3 has 13 amino acids. V dropped 5 bases and J dropped 0 bases, with 6 bases sitting between them. Germline V gene lookup returns CDR1 SNHLY and CDR2 FYNNEI. The CDR3 coding sequence is TGTGCCAGCAGTCGACCTAGCACAGATACGCAGTATTTT. This gives the protein CASSRPSTDTQYF.

This clonotype came up many times. This rearrangement joins TRBV7-9 to TRBJ2-7, with 9 bases identical to TRBD1. This CDR3 is built from 16 residues. Germline-derived CDR1 and CDR2 are SEHNR and FQNEAQ (reference sequence). The J segment lost 2 bases and the V segment lost 4 bases, leaving 9 bases of the junction unmatched. CDR3 sequence reads: CASSSGTRTGAYEQYF. The CDR3 nucleotides read TGTGCCAGCAGCTCCGGCACCCGGACAGGGGCCTACGAGCAGTACTTC.

This clonotype has ten or more counts. This chain uses TRBV29-1 with TRBJ2-3; 10 bases match TRBD2. J lost 1 base, V lost 3 bases, and 4 bases had no gene match. This CDR3 spans 15 amino acids. The V gene's germline CDR1 is SQVTM and CDR2 ANQGSEA. CDR3 sequence reads: CSVDGLAGGTDTQYF. The CDR3 nucleotides are TGCAGCGTTGACGGGCTAGCGGGGGGCACAGATACGCAGTATTTT.

The rearrangement uses TRBV6-5 and TRBJ2-2, with 7 bases lining up with TRBD1. The length of the CDR3 is 17 residues. V shed 4 bases, J shed 6 bases, and the junction held 14 bases outside the gene matches. CDR1 and CDR2 from the germline V gene are MNHEY and SVGAGI. CDR3 sequence: CASSFFPTGKEAGELFF. The DNA of the CDR3 is TGTGCCAGCAGTTTCTTCCCGACAGGGAAAGAGGCCGGGGAGCTGTTTTTT.

This clonotype showed up just a few times. The chain has TRBV29-1 and TRBJ1-4; D is unresolved. Trimming cost V 7 bases and J 2 bases, with 11 bases left between them. Germline V gene lookup returns CDR1 SQVTM and CDR2 ANQGSEA. CDR3 length: 13 residues. CDR3 residues: CSAHDPTNEKLFF. The CDR3 coding sequence is TGCAGCGCCCACGACCCTACTAATGAAAAACTGTTTTTT.

The rearrangement links TRBV7-7 to TRBJ2-1; the D is unclear. Trimming removed 1 base at V and 0 bases at J, with 10 bases between. The CDR3 runs to 16 residues. Germline CDR1 reads SSHAT; CDR2 reads FNYEAQ (reference sequence). CDR3 sequence (DNA): TGTGCCAGCAGCTTAGGTCTACAGAGCTCCTACAATGAGCAGTTCTTC. Protein: CASSLGLQSSYNEQFF. Filled out from reference TRBV7-7 and TRBJ2-1, the complete variable domain reads GAGVSQSPRYKVTKRGQDVTLRCDPISSHATLYWYQQALGQGPEFLTYFNYEAQPDKSGLPSDRFSAERPEGSISTLTIQRTEQRDSAMYRCASSLGLQSSYNEQFFGPGTRLTVL.

This clonotype was recorded at least ten times. The chain joins TRBV9 to TRBJ1-3; perhaps TRBD1 as D (5 bases). CDR1 SGDLS and CDR2 YYNGEE come from the germline V gene. This CDR3 spans 16 amino acids. V was shortened by 4 bases and J by 4 bases, with 18 bases between the two germline ends. DNA of the CDR3: TGTGCCAGCAGCATCGACCTAAGGACAACAGGAAACACCATATATTTT. As protein: CASSIDLRTTGNTIYF.

The CDR3 sequence: CASSAVGGSGQPQHF. In nucleotides, the CDR3 is TGTGCCAGCAGCGCAGTAGGGGGATCCGGACAGCCCCAGCATTTT. The chain recombines TRBV7-2 with TRBJ1-5, with a weak D call TRBD1 (6 bases). Germline V gene lookup returns CDR1 SGHTA and CDR2 FQGNSA. With 5 bases removed from V and 7 bases from J, the gap between germline ends came to 18 bases. This CDR3 has 15 residues.

This clonotype was seen only a few times. The chain employs TRBV20-1 and TRBJ2-3; 9 nucleotides agree with TRBD2. The CDR3 covers 13 residues. After removal of 5 bases from V and 4 bases from J, the junction contained 4 bases not matched to a gene. Germline lookup yields CDR1 DFQATT and CDR2 SNEGSKA (reference sequence). The CDR3 DNA reads as TGCAGTGCTTGGCGGGGGGGCCCAGATACGCAGTATTTT. Its protein product is CSAWRGGPDTQYF.